The present TCR beta chain was sequenced within a study of CD4 and CD8 cells across lung adenocarcinoma regions. MiXCR was run by TCRdb on the PCR reads, yielding one entry per CDR3 protein. In the table there are 20,000 to 25,000 distinct CDR3 sequences, approximately 49% of which are singletons. With regard to this clonotype: Sequence at one end of the junction differs from germline and may be a read error.

Localized lung adenocarcinoma, a non-small cell lung cancer, affected the donors. The sequence came from a female donor with lung adenocarcinoma. The CD4 and CD8 labels of this study may be unreliable. Sequenced material: CD8+ T cells from the center of a lung tumor.

The DNA of the CDR3 is TGCGCCAGCAGCCAAGACTGCGCGAACAACGAGGAGCAGTTCTTT. This gives the protein CASSQDCANNEEQFF. The J gene is TRBJ2-1, the V gene TRBV4-1, with D unclear. The CDR3 covers 15 residues. The V gene's germline CDR1 is MGHRA and CDR2 YSYEKL.